This TCR beta chain derives from a study of response to subunit inactivated influenza vaccine. Study outcomes and limitations: Every seasonal influenza vaccination brings in few new T cells, the authors suggested.

Via MiXCR, TCRdb re-called the RT-PCR reads, giving one row per CDR3 protein. The sample yields under 550,000 distinct CDR3 sequences, under 8.5% seen once. Details on this clonotype: Antigen: not known.

The CDR3 totals 13 residues. Germline V gene sequence: CDR1 MDHEN, CDR2 SYDVKM. Trimming cost V 7 bases and J 2 bases, with 12 bases left between them. This TCR was sampled from a man between 50 and 70 years old who received an inactivated influenza vaccine. The gene calls are TRBV28 and TRBJ2-7, with D unclear. The sequencing used PBMCs from blood, collected about 23 months after vaccination. Written as DNA, the CDR3 is TGTGCCAGCATTACTACCACCCCCTACGAGCAGTACTTC. Translation gives CASITTTPYEQYF. Drawing the rest from reference TRBV28 and TRBJ2-7, the complete variable domain is DVKVTQSSRYLVKRTGEKVFLECVQDMDHENMFWYRQDPGLGLRLIYFSYDVKMKEKGDIPEGYSVSREKKERFSLILESASTNQTSMYLCASITTTPYEQYFGPGTRLTVT.